The table lists the clone carrying this T cell receptor (beta chain) with many counts. Antigen specificity is unknown. The germline V and J ends were trimmed by 5 bases and 0 bases, with 14 bases remaining between them. The CDR3 is made up of 17 amino acids. Germline V gene data show CDR1 as SGHVS and CDR2 as FNYEAQ. The sample is drawn from a study of T cell repertoires in cytomegalovirus infection. Notes on the study in general: Dominating the ex vivo response were HLA-C-restricted CMV-specific TCR beta clonotypes.

TCRdb independently ran MiXCR on the reads; one entry per CDR3 protein. This sample has approximately 170,000 distinct CDR3 sequences, with approximately 15% found just once. The sequenced sample consisted of PBMCs. The clonotype originates from a human donor in good health (CMV status not recorded). Some clones in this sample may be carry-over from other donors' samples. V is TRBV7-6 and J is TRBJ2-6; D uncertain. DNA of the CDR3: TGTGCCAGCAGCCGCGAGGACGGACGCTCTGGGGCCAACGTCCTGACTTTC. Its protein is CASSREDGRSGANVLTF.